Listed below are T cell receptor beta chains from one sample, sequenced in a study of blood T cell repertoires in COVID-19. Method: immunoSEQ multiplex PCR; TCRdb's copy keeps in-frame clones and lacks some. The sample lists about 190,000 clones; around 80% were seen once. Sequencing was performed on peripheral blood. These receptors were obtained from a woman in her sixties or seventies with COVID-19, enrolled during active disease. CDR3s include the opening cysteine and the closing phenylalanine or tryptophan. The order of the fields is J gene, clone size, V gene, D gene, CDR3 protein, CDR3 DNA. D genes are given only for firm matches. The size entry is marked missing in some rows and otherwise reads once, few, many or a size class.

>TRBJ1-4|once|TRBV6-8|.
CASSYSSLRGEYEKLFF
TGTGCCAGCAGTTACTCGAGTTTGCGGGGGGAATATGAAAAACTGTTTTTT
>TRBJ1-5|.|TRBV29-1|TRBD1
CSVATGQGGRPQHF
TGCAGCGTTGCTACTGGACAGGGGGGTCGGCCCCAGCATTTT
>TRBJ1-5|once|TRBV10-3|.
CAISTTGLSNQPQHF
TGTGCCATCAGCACTACAGGGCTTAGCAATCAGCCCCAGCATTTT
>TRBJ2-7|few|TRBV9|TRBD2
CASSFSTSGSYEQYF
TGTGCCAGCAGCTTCTCGACTAGCGGGAGTTACGAGCAGTACTTC
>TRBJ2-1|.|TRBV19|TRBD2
CASSIVLAGGFGEQFF
TGTGCCAGTAGTATAGTATTAGCGGGAGGTTTCGGTGAGCAGTTCTTC
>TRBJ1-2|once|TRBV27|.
CASSVSGFGYGYTF
TGTGCCAGCAGTGTCTCAGGGTTTGGCTATGGCTACACCTTC
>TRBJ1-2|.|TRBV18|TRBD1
CASSLGQGHYGYTF
TGTGCCAGCTCACTGGGACAGGGGCACTATGGCTACACCTTC
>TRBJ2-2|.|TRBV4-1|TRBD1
CASSQGQGGNTGELFF
TGCGCCAGCAGCCAAGGACAGGGCGGGAACACCGGGGAGCTGTTTTTT
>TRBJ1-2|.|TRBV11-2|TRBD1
CASSKNRGLGYGYTF
TGTGCCAGCAGCAAAAACAGGGGGCTAGGGTATGGCTACACCTTC
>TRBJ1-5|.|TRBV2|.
CASMGGIINQPQHF
TGTGCCAGCATGGGGGGGATAATTAATCAGCCCCAGCATTTT
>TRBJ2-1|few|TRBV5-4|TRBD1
CASSFPGQEEFF
TGTGCCAGCAGCTTCCCGGGACAGGAAGAGTTCTTC
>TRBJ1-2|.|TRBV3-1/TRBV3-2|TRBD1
CASSPTGVYGYTF
TGTGCCAGCAGCCCAACAGGGGTCTATGGCTACACCTTC
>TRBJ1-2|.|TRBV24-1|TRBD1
CATSADRDRGRVYGYTF
TGTGCCACCAGTGCAGACCGGGACAGGGGGCGAGTCTATGGCTACACCTTC
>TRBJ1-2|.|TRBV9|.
CASSVLGSGGDNYGYTF
TGTGCCAGCAGCGTATTAGGGTCGGGGGGCGACAACTATGGCTACACCTTC
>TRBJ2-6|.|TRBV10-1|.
CASSDPISGANVLTF
TGCGCCAGCAGTGACCCAATCTCTGGGGCCAACGTCCTGACTTTC
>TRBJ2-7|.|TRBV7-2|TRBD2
CASSPWGLAGGYEQYF
TGTGCCAGCAGCCCCTGGGGACTAGCGGGAGGCTACGAGCAGTACTTC
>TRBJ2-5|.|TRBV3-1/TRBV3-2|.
CASSLGLAETQYF
TGTGCCAGCAGCCTAGGGCTAGCGGAGACCCAGTACTTC
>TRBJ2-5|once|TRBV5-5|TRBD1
CASSKGTGGGETQYF
TGTGCCAGCAGCAAAGGGACAGGGGGCGGTGAGACCCAGTACTTC
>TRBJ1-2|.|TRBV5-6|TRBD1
CASSFPGGVGYTF
TGTGCCAGCAGCTTCCCAGGGGGCGTTGGCTACACCTTC
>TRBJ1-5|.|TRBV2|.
CASTNRYNQPQHF
TGTGCCAGCACTAACCGCTACAATCAGCCCCAGCATTTT
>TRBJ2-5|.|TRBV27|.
CASSRNGYQETQYF
TGTGCCAGCAGTCGTAACGGGTACCAAGAGACCCAGTACTTC
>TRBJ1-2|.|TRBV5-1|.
CASSSQGYGYTF
TGCGCCAGCAGCTCTCAGGGGTATGGCTACACCTTC
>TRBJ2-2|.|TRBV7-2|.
CASSILTAGELFF
TGTGCCAGCAGCATCCTGACTGCCGGGGAGCTGTTTTTT
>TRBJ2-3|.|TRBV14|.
CASSQGLPSTDTQYF
TGTGCCAGCAGCCAAGGACTACCTAGCACAGATACGCAGTATTTT
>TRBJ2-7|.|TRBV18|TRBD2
CASSPIAGEYYEQYF
TGTGCCAGCTCACCAATAGCGGGAGAGTACTACGAGCAGTACTTC
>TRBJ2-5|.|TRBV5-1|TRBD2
CASSLGLAGVETQYF
TGCGCCAGCAGCTTGGGACTAGCGGGAGTCGAGACCCAGTACTTC
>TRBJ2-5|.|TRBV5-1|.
CASSLDSRIGTQYF
TGCGCCAGCAGCTTGGACAGCCGTATTGGGACCCAGTACTTC
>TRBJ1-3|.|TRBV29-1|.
CSASRVSGNTIYF
TGCAGCGCCTCGCGGGTCTCTGGAAACACCATATATTTT
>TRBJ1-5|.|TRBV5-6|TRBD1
CASSSGQGRQPQHF
TGTGCCAGCAGCTCAGGACAGGGTCGGCAGCCCCAGCATTTT
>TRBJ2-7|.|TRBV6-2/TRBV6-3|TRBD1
CASSQGQGWQYF
TGTGCCAGCAGCCAGGGACAGGGATGGCAGTACTTC
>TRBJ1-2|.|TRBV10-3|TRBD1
CAIQQGSYGYTF
TGTGCCATACAACAGGGGTCCTATGGCTACACCTTC
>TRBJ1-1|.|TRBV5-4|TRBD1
CASSPPSTGTNTEAFF
TGTGCCAGCAGCCCGCCATCGACAGGGACGAACACTGAAGCTTTCTTT
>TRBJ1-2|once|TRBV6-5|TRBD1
CASSRDRTNYGYTF
TGTGCCAGCAGTCGGGACAGGACTAACTATGGCTACACCTTC
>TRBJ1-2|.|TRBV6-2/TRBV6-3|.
CASSYLTVNYGYTF
TGTGCCAGCAGTTACCTGACAGTGAACTATGGCTACACCTTC
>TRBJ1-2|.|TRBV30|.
CAWVGAAYGYTF
TGTGCCTGGGTAGGGGCGGCCTATGGCTACACCTTC
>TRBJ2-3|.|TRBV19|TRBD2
CASTVAGSGVFGTDTQYF
TGTGCCAGTACGGTAGCGGGGTCTGGGGTGTTCGGCACAGATACGCAGTATTTT
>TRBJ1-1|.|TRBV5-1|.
CASSWTAPTEAFF
TGCGCCAGCAGCTGGACAGCACCCACTGAAGCTTTCTTT
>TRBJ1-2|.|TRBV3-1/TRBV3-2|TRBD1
CASSQRGTAYGYTF
TGTGCCAGCAGCCAAAGAGGGACAGCCTATGGCTACACCTTC
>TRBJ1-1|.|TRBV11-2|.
CASSLAALGGEAFF
TGTGCCAGCAGCTTAGCGGCGTTGGGGGGTGAAGCTTTCTTT
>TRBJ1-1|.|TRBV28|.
CASSLQIDTEAFF
TGTGCCAGCAGCCTACAGATTGACACTGAAGCTTTCTTT
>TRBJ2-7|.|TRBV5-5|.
CASSLGQGSSYEQYF
TGTGCCAGCAGCTTGGGGCAGGGGAGCTCCTACGAGCAGTACTTC
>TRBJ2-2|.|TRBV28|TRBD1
CASSPRDRGLVGELFF
TGTGCCAGCAGTCCACGGGACAGGGGTTTAGTCGGGGAGCTGTTTTTT
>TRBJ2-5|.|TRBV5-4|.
CASSPAGARQETQYF
TGTGCCAGCAGCCCCGCGGGGGCGAGACAAGAGACCCAGTACTTC
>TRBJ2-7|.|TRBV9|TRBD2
CASSPSGRAHEQYF
TGTGCCAGCAGCCCTAGCGGGAGGGCCCACGAGCAGTACTTC
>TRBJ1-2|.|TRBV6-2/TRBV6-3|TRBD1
CASSSMGQAYGYTF
TGTGCCAGCAGTTCTATGGGACAGGCCTATGGCTACACCTTC
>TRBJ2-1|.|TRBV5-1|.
CASSLGQGPYNEQFF
TGCGCCAGCAGCTTGGGGCAGGGGCCCTACAATGAGCAGTTCTTC
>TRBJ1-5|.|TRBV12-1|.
CASSSVGQSNQPQHF
TGTGCCAGCAGCTCCGTGGGACAGAGCAATCAGCCCCAGCATTTT
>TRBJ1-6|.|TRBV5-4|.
CASNPEQGSNSPLHF
TGTGCCAGCAATCCGGAGCAGGGCTCCAATTCACCCCTCCACTTT
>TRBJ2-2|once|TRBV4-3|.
CASSQDPPSTSATGELFF
TGCGCCAGCAGCCAAGATCCACCCAGTACGAGCGCCACCGGGGAGCTGTTTTTT